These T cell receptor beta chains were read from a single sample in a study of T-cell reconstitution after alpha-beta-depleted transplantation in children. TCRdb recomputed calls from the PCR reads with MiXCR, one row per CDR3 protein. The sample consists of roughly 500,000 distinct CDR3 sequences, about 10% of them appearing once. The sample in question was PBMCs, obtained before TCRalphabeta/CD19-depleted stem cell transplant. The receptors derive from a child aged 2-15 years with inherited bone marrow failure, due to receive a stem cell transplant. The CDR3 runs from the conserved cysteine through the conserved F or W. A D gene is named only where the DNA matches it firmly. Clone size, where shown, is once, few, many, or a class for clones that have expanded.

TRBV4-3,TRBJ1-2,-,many,CASSQEDAAPYGYTF,TGCGCCAGCAGCCAAGAGGATGCAGCACCCTATGGCTACACCTTC
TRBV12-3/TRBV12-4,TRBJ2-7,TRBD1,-,CASSFGDSGYEQYF,TGTGCCAGCAGTTTTGGGGACAGTGGCTACGAGCAGTACTTC
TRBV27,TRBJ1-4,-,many,CASSLVPPGLLNEKLFF,TGTGCCAGCAGTTTAGTCCCTCCGGGACTCCTGAATGAAAAACTGTTTTTT
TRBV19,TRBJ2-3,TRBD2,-,CASSIPAGGTDTQYF,TGTGCCAGTAGTATCCCAGCGGGGGGGACAGATACGCAGTATTTT
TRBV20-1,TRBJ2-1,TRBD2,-,CSACSGRVGNEQFF,TGCAGTGCTTGTAGCGGGAGAGTAGGCAATGAGCAGTTCTTC
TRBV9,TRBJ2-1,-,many,CASSDRDSAYNEQFF,TGTGCCAGCAGCGACCGGGACTCCGCCTACAATGAGCAGTTCTTC
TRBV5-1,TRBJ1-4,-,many,CASSSTGSGEKLFF,TGCGCCAGCAGCAGTACAGGGTCGGGTGAAAAACTGTTTTTT
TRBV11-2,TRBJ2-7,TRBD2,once,CAGSSSPGLADEQYF,TGTGCCGGCAGCTCTTCTCCGGGACTAGCAGACGAGCAGTACTTC
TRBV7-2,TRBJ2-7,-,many,CASSLDGRAHYEQYF,TGTGCCAGCAGCTTAGACGGGAGAGCTCACTACGAGCAGTACTTC
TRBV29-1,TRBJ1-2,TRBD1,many,CSFGGDSLYGYTF,TGCAGCTTCGGGGGGGACAGTCTCTATGGCTACACCTTC
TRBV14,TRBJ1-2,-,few,CASSQAGVDGYTF,TGTGCCAGCAGCCAAGCAGGGGTCGATGGCTACACCTTC